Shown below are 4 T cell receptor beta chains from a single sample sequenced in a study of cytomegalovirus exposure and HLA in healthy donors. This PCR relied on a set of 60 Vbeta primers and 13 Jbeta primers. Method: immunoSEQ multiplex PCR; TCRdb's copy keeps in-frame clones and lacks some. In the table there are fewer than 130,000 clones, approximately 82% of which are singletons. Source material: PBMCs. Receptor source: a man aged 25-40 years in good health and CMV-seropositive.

The CDR3 DNA reads as TGTGCCAGTAGTAGAGGGACAGGGATGGTTCAGCCCCAGCATTTT. This translates into CASSRGTGMVQPQHF. This chain uses TRBV19 with TRBJ1-5; 9 nucleotides match TRBD1. Germline lookup yields CDR1 LNHDA and CDR2 SQIVND (reference sequence). The CDR3 totals 15 residues. The V segment lost 4 bases and the J segment 6 bases; nucleotides outside the gene matches: 7.

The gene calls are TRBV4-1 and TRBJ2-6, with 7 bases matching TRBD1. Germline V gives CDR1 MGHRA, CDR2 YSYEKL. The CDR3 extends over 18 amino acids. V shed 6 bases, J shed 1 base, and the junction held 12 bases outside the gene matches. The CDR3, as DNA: TGCGCCAGCAGTCGTATACGGACAGGCCTGTCTGGGGCCAACGTCCTGACTTTC. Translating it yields CASSRIRTGLSGANVLTF.

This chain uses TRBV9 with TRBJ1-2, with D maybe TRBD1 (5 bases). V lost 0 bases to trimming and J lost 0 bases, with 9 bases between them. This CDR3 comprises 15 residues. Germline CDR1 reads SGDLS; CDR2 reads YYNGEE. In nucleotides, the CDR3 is TGTGCCAGCAGCGTAGGGACAAACCCTAACTATGGCTACACCTTC. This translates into CASSVGTNPNYGYTF.

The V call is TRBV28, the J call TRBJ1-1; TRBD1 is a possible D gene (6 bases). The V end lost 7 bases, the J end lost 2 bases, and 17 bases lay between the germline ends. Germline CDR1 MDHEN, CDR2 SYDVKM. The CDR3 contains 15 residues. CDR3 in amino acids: CASTLGGGRNTEAFF. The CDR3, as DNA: TGTGCCAGCACTCTAGGGGGGGGGAGAAACACTGAAGCTTTCTTT.